This record covers a single T cell receptor beta chain. Its specificity is not known. The CDR3 is 18 amino acids. Germline loops: CDR1 SGHNT, CDR2 YYREEE (reference sequence). V lost 4 bases and J lost 9; bases outside the gene matches: 11. RNA was extracted from bulk tissue without any cell sorting. The entry originates in a study of tumor and adjacent non-tumor tissue in lung cancer. Whole-study context: Stage I to III disease affected approximately 11 men and a handful of women aged roughly 31 to 76.

A modified ARM-PCR protocol with three rounds of nested PCR amplified TCRbeta. TCRdb redid the calling of the multiplex PCR reads with MiXCR, one entry per CDR3 protein. The repertoire consists of 70,000 to 90,000 distinct CDR3 sequences, with roughly 80% occurring once and the leading ten covering 12%. Study outcomes and limitations: TCR diversity was significantly greater in tumor than normal lung tissue.

The chain carries TRBV5-4 and TRBJ2-6; the match to TRBD2 covers 15 bases. The sample consisted of lung tumor tissue. The sequence was collected from a woman aged 50 to 60 with non-small cell lung cancer. CDR3 in amino acids: CASSKGLAGGGRVNVLTF. CDR3 DNA sequence: TGTGCCAGCAGCAAGGGACTAGCGGGAGGAGGCAGGGTCAACGTCCTGACTTTC.